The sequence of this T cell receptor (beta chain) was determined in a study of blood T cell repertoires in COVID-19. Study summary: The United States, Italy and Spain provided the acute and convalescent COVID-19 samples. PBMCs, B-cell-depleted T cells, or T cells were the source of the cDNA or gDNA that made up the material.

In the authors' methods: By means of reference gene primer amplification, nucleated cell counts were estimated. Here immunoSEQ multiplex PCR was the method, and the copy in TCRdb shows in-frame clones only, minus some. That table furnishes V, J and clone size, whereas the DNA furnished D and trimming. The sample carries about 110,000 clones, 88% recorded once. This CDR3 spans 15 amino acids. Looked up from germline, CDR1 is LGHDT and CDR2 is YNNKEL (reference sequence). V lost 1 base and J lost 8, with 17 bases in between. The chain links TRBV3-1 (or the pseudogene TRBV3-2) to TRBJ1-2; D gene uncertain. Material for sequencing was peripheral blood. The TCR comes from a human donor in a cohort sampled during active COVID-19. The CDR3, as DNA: TGTGCCAGCAGCCAAGTCCGGGGTAGGATTCGGGGCTACACCTTC. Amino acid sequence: CASSQVRGRIRGYTF.